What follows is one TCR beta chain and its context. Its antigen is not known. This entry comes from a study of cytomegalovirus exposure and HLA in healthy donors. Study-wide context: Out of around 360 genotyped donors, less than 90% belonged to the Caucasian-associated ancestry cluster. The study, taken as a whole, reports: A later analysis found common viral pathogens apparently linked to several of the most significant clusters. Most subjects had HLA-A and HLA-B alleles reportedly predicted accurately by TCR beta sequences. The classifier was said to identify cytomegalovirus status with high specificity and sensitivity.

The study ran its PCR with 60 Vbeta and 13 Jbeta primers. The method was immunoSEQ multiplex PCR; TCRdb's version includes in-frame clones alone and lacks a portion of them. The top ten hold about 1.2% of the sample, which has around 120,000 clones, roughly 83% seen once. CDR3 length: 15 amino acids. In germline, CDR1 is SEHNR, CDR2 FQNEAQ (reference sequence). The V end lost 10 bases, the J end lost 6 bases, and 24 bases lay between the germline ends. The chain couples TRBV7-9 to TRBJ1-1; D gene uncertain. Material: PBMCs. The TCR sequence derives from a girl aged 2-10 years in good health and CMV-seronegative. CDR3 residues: CANDRGANLGAEAFF. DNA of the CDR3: TGTGCCAACGATAGAGGCGCAAACCTCGGAGCTGAAGCTTTCTTT.